This T cell receptor (beta chain) derives from a study of blood T cell repertoires in COVID-19. About the research overall: COVID-19 samples from acute and convalescent phases originated in the United States, Italy and Spain.

As originally analysed: Nucleated cell counts were estimated from reference gene primer amplification. TCRdb's copy holds only in-frame clones and misses some; the assay was immunoSEQ multiplex PCR. V and J calls and clone size are those listed in that table; D and trimming were worked out from the DNA. This table holds about 320,000 clones, more than 75% found once. This clone was observed a few times. Categorization into cohorts depended on clinical history that participants reported. Either two negative PCRs, clearance, or symptom resolution qualified Cohort 3 donors as recovered. This TCR was sampled from a man aged 55-75 years who had recovered from COVID-19. Input material: PBMCs or T cells enriched from blood (not recorded which).

The DNA of the CDR3 is TGTGCCAGTGGGACTAAGGGTGGCTACACCTTC. This codes for CASGTKGGYTF. The J gene is TRBJ1-2, the V gene TRBV19; perhaps TRBD1 as D (5 bases). The V end was cut by 8 bases, the J end by 7 bases, with 11 bases between. The length of the CDR3 is 11 residues. Germline V gene sequence: CDR1 LNHDA, CDR2 SQIVND (reference sequence).